Listed here are 17 T cell receptor beta chains from one sample, sequenced in a study of blood T cells in healthy people across ages. Next came a second PCR, run for about 6 to 12 cycles, which used a sample-barcoded 5' primer along with a J-beta primer mix. TCRdb reanalysed the 5' RACE reads using MiXCR and keeps one entry per CDR3 protein. The sample has 700,000 to 850,000 distinct CDR3 sequences; about 55% are singletons. The sample was blood. These TCRs come from a man aged 80 or over in good health.

This clonotype showed up just a few times. This chain connects TRBV3-1 to TRBJ2-1; 7 positions match TRBD2. The germline V gene has CDR1 LGHDT and CDR2 YNNKEL (reference sequence). The CDR3 runs 14 residues. V trimming: 1 base; J trimming: 6 bases; junction bases outside the gene matches: 3. The CDR3 DNA reads as TGTGCCAGCAGCCAAGGCGGGAGATCCAATGAGCAGTTCTTC. Amino acids: CASSQGGRSNEQFF.

The chain links TRBV11-2 to TRBJ2-5; D gene unclear. This CDR3 has 13 residues. The germline CDR1 and CDR2 sequences are SGHAT and FQNNGV. V was cut by 1 base and J by 0 bases, with 3 bases left in between. Written as DNA, the CDR3 is TGTGCCAGCAGCTTAGTTAACCAAGAGACCCAGTACTTC. This encodes CASSLVNQETQYF.

The chain employs TRBV24-1 and TRBJ2-1; 7 bases fit TRBD2. CDR1 is KGHDR and CDR2 is SFDVKD in the germline V gene. The CDR3 contains 15 residues. The ends lost 4 bases at V and 5 bases at J; junction bases unmatched: 7. CDR3 sequence reads: CATSDPRGGNNEQFF. CDR3 sequence (DNA): TGTGCCACCAGTGACCCGCGGGGAGGGAACAATGAGCAGTTCTTC.

V is TRBV5-1 and J is TRBJ2-5; TRBD2 agrees at 7 bases. The better agreement between TRBJ2-7 and the DNA end casts doubt on the J call. Germline loops: CDR1 SGHRS, CDR2 YFSETQ. The CDR3 loop spans 18 amino acids. The CDR3 region is CASSLRRLAYERVHEQYF. The CDR3 DNA follows: TGCGCCAGCAGCTTAAGGAGACTAGCTTACGAGAGGGTCCACGAGCAGTACTTC.

This clonotype has a handful of counts. This chain connects TRBV5-6 to TRBJ2-1, with 9 nucleotides matching TRBD2. The CDR3 loop spans 15 amino acids. Per the germline V gene, CDR1 is SGHDT and CDR2 is YYEEEE. V gave up 1 base and J gave up 6 bases; unmatched junction bases: 5. The CDR3 DNA reads TGTGCCAGCAGCTTGCGCCTAGCGGGAATCAATGAGCAGTTCTTC. Its translation is CASSLRLAGINEQFF.

This clonotype occurred a few times. The rearrangement links TRBV29-1 to TRBJ2-1; 10 bases are a match to TRBD2. The V gene's germline CDR1 is SQVTM and CDR2 ANQGSEA. Losses at the gene ends were 4 bases for V and 7 bases for J; bases not matched to a gene: 7. The CDR3 is 14 amino acids. The CDR3 reads CSVVLAGAWNEQFF. CDR3 sequence (DNA): TGCAGCGTTGTCCTAGCGGGAGCATGGAATGAGCAGTTCTTC.

The chain has TRBV12-3 or TRBV12-4 and TRBJ1-4; D not resolved. The CDR3 is 16 amino acids. V was pared by 0 bases and J by 3 bases, with 11 bases between. CDR3 nucleotides: TGTGCCAGCAGTTTAGCGGGTCGGGAGGCTAATGAAAAACTGTTTTTT. Amino acid sequence: CASSLAGREANEKLFF.

This chain links TRBV20-1 with TRBJ1-1, with a possible D match to TRBD1 (6 bases). Germline loops: CDR1 DFQATT, CDR2 SNEGSKA (reference sequence). With 0 bases removed from V and 2 bases from J, the gap between germline ends came to 10 bases. This CDR3 has 14 residues. CDR3 sequence reads: CSARDRTVNTEAFF. The CDR3 DNA follows: TGCAGTGCTAGAGATCGGACAGTTAACACTGAAGCTTTCTTT.

The CDR3 spells CASSSKGAGEYQETQYF. CDR3 sequence (DNA): TGTGCCAGCAGCTCTAAGGGGGCGGGGGAGTACCAAGAGACCCAGTACTTC. The J gene is TRBJ2-5, the V gene TRBV7-2, with D tentatively TRBD1 or TRBD2 (7 bases each). The V end was cut by 4 bases, the J end by 0 bases, with 18 bases between. Germline assignment: CDR1 SGHTA and CDR2 FQGNSA. This CDR3 has 17 residues.

The chain has TRBV6-6 and TRBJ2-3; TRBD2 matches 7 bases. V shed 0 bases, J shed 1 base, and the junction held 4 bases outside the gene matches. The CDR3 sequence is 16 residues long. The V gene's germline CDR1 is MNHNY and CDR2 SVGAGI (reference sequence). DNA for the CDR3: TGTGCCAGCAGTTACTCGGCTAGCGGTGGCACAGATACGCAGTATTTT. Translated: CASSYSASGGTDTQYF.

Only a few counts were recorded for this clonotype. The chain combines TRBV9 with TRBJ2-1, with TRBD2 matching 13 bases. CDR1 and CDR2 (germline): SGDLS, YYNGEE. V gave up 3 bases and J gave up 4 bases; unmatched junction bases: 10. The CDR3 length is 18 residues. CDR3 nucleotide sequence: TGTGCCAGCAGCGCCCGAGGGGGACTAGCGGGATTGTACAATGAGCAGTTCTTC. This encodes CASSARGGLAGLYNEQFF.

This clonotype was observed a handful of times. The V gene is TRBV7-9, the J gene TRBJ2-5, with D possibly being TRBD2 (5 bases). Germline loops: CDR1 SEHNR, CDR2 FQNEAQ (reference sequence). Trimming left V 7 bases short and J 2 bases short, with 14 bases between. This CDR3 has 14 residues. This CDR3 is CASTGPLAQETQYF. The CDR3 nucleotides read TGTGCCAGCACCGGCCCGTTAGCGCAAGAGACCCAGTACTTC.

This clonotype was detected only a few times. The chain is built from TRBV7-2 and TRBJ2-7; D uncertain. The CDR3 runs to 13 residues. Trimming removed 2 bases at V and 7 bases at J, with 12 bases between. CDR1 and CDR2 from the germline V gene are SGHTA and FQGNSA. The CDR3 is CASSLRAEGEQYF. The CDR3 DNA follows: TGTGCCAGCAGCTTACGGGCAGAAGGGGAGCAGTACTTC.

This chain joins TRBV12-3 or TRBV12-4 and TRBJ2-5; either TRBD1 or TRBD2 may fit D (5 bases each). The DNA end favors TRBJ2-7, so the J call may be wrong. The length of the CDR3 is 15 residues. The DNA of the CDR3 is TGTGCCAGCAGTTTACGGGGCAGGGCCGCCTACGAGCAGTACTTC. Residues: CASSLRGRAAYEQYF.

The chain carries TRBV5-1 and TRBJ2-7; unclear D gene. CDR1 and CDR2 (germline): SGHRS, YFSETQ. The V end lost 6 bases, the J end lost 0 bases, and 13 bases lay between the germline ends. This CDR3 has 14 residues. The CDR3 protein is CASKLGWSSYEQYF. DNA of the CDR3: TGCGCCAGCAAGCTGGGGTGGAGCTCCTACGAGCAGTACTTC.

The rearrangement joins TRBV7-3 to TRBJ1-2; TRBD1 might be the D (5 bases). V gave up 5 bases and J gave up 5 bases, with 15 bases separating them. The germline CDR1 and CDR2 sequences are SGHTA and FQGTGA. This CDR3 is built from 14 residues. CDR3 coding DNA: TGTGCCAGCAGCCCCGGGGGTTCTCCTTATGGCTACACCTTC. The encoded protein is CASSPGGSPYGYTF.

This chain links TRBV5-1 with TRBJ2-5; D perhaps matches TRBD1 (6 bases). This CDR3 is built from 15 residues. CDR1 and CDR2 from the germline V gene are SGHRS and YFSETQ. V was cut by 1 base and J by 4 bases, with 14 bases left in between. This CDR3 reads CASSLSGQAIETQYF. CDR3 bases: TGCGCCAGCAGCTTGTCGGGACAAGCGATAGAGACCCAGTACTTC.